The entry that follows covers one T cell receptor beta chain sequence. Its antigen is undetermined. The data originate from a study of regulatory T cells in long-lasting Graves disease. About the study: Those Graves' patients who were newly diagnosed had been on antithyroid drugs under 3 months. Study-level results: Patients whose Graves' disease persisted exhibited lower TCR diversity than those newly diagnosed.

Germline CDR1 MNHEY, CDR2 SMNVEV (reference sequence). The CDR3 runs to 16 residues. Trimming took off 4 bases at V and 5 bases at J, with 20 bases between the two ends. The time point denotes: newly diagnosed GD, antithyroid drugs for less than 3 months. Researchers made the TCR library from RNA that was extracted from PBMCs. According to the study, TCR beta libraries were built with iRepertoire HTBI primers and CDR3-region Arm-PCR. Original methodology: Samples collectively showed more than 55 TRBV and 11 to 15 TRBJ segments. TCRdb called the multiplex PCR reads again in MiXCR, with one record for every CDR3 protein. V and J calls and clone size were set by TCRdb, not the authors. This sample carries 300,000 to 400,000 distinct CDR3 sequences, roughly 15% of them seen once, and the ten largest clones take about a fifth.

Sequenced material: peripheral blood mononuclear cells (PBMCs), taken at new diagnosis, from a patient treated with antithyroid drugs. The chain combines TRBV27 with TRBJ1-2; tentative D call: TRBD1 (6 bases). This sequence originates from a female donor with Graves disease. The CDR3 DNA reads as TGTGCCAGCAGTTCCTCCGACAGGAACGGGCTATATGGCTACACCTTC. Translated: CASSSSDRNGLYGYTF.